This TCR beta chain was sequenced in a study of T-cell reconstitution after alpha-beta-depleted transplantation in children. V gave up 5 bases and J gave up 7 bases, with 18 bases separating them. CDR3 length: 15 amino acids. CDR1 and CDR2 from the germline V gene are SEHNR and FQNEAQ (reference sequence). It was with unique molecular identifiers that the TCRbeta library was prepared. TCRdb reprocessed the PCR reads via MiXCR and lists one record per CDR3 protein. Of about 400,000 distinct CDR3 sequences listed, 20% are singletons. The rearrangement links TRBV7-9 to TRBJ2-1, with D possibly being TRBD1 or TRBD2 (5 bases each). Sequencing was performed on PBMCs from the stem cell graft donor, taken from the stem cell graft. This clonotype was sampled from a human donor who donated a stem cell graft to a child with acute myeloid leukemia. The CDR3 sequence is CASSAPGTVKNEQFF. CDR3 bases: TGTGCCAGCAGCGCACCCGGGACGGTAAAGAATGAGCAGTTCTTC.